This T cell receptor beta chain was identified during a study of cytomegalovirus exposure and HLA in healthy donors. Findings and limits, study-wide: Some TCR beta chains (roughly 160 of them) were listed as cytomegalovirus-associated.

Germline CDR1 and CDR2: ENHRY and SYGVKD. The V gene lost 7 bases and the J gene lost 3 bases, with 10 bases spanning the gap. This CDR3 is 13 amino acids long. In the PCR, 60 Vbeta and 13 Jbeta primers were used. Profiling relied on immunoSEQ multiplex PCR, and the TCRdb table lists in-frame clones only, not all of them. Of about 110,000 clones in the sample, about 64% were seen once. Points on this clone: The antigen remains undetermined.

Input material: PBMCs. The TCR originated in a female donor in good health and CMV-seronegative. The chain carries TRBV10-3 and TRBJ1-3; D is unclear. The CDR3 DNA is TGTGCCATCAAGGCAGGAAGTGGAAACACCATATATTTT. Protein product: CAIKAGSGNTIYF.